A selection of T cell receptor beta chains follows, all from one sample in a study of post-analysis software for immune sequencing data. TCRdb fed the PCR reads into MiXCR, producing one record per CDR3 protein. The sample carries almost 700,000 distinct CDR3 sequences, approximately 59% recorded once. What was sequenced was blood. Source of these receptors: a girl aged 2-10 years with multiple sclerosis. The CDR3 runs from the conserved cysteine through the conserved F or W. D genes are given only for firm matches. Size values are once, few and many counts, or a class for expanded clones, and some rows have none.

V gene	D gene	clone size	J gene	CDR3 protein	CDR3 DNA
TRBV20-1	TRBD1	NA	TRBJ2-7	CSARPTGEYEQYF	TGCAGTGCTAGACCGACAGGGGAATACGAGCAGTACTTC
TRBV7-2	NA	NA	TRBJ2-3	CASSLLVADTQYF	TGTGCCAGCAGTCTCTTGGTTGCAGATACGCAGTATTTT
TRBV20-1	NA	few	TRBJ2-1	CSARAPRDLENEQFF	TGCAGTGCTAGGGCTCCCCGGGACTTGGAGAATGAGCAGTTCTTC
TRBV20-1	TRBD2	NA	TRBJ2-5	CSASFTSGGETQYF	TGCAGTGCTAGTTTCACTAGCGGCGGGGAGACCCAGTACTTC
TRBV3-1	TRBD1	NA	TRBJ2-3	CASNRTGSSTDTQYF	TGTGCCAGCAACCGGACAGGGTCTAGCACAGATACGCAGTATTTT
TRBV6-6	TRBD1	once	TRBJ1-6	CASSYSSGGPNSPLHF	TGTGCCAGCAGTTACTCGTCAGGGGGTCCTAATTCACCCCTCCACTTT
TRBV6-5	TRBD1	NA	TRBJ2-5	CASSSGRGRETQYF	TGTGCCAGCAGTTCAGGCAGGGGGCGAGAGACCCAGTACTTC
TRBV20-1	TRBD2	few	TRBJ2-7	CSARLAGGTHEQYF	TGCAGTGCTAGGTTGGCGGGAGGTACCCACGAGCAGTACTTC
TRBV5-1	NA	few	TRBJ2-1	CASSLAQINEQFF	TGCGCCAGCAGCTTGGCGCAGATCAATGAGCAGTTCTTC
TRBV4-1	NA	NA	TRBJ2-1	CASSQIRGPYNEQFF	TGCGCCAGCAGCCAAATTCGGGGCCCCTACAATGAGCAGTTCTTC
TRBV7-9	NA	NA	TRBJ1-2	CASSLDKSNYGYTF	TGTGCCAGCAGCTTGGACAAATCTAACTATGGCTACACCTTC
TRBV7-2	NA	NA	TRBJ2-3	CASTPWGGASLAADTQYF	TGTGCCAGCACGCCTTGGGGGGGGGCATCACTTGCGGCAGATACGCAGTATTTT
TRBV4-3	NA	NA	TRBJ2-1	CASSQVRASEAEQFF	TGCGCCAGCAGCCAAGTTAGGGCTAGCGAGGCTGAGCAGTTCTTC
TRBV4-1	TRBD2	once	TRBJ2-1	CASRGLAGSNEQFF	TGCGCCAGCAGGGGACTAGCGGGAAGCAATGAGCAGTTCTTC
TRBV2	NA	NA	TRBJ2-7	CASSEPGRTDEQYF	TGTGCCAGCAGTGAGCCAGGGCGGACGGACGAGCAGTACTTC
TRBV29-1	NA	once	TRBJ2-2	CSVDSGTRAGELFF	TGCAGCGTTGATTCTGGCACCAGGGCCGGGGAGCTGTTTTTT
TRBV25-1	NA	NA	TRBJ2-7	CASSEWSIATYEQYF	TGTGCCAGCAGTGAATGGAGCATTGCAACCTACGAGCAGTACTTC
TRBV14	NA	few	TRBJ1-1	CASSQRTYNTEAFF	TGTGCCAGCAGCCAAAGGACTTATAACACTGAAGCTTTCTTT
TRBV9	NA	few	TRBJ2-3	CASSVEGPSTQYF	TGTGCCAGCAGCGTAGAAGGGCCGTCTACGCAGTATTTT
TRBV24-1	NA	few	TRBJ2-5	CATSGSGPQETQYF	TGTGCCACCAGTGGGTCGGGGCCACAAGAGACCCAGTACTTC
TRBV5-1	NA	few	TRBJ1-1	CASSLETGSNTEAFF	TGCGCCAGCAGCTTGGAAACAGGTTCTAACACTGAAGCTTTCTTT
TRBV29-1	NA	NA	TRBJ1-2	CSVLGPPLNYGYTF	TGCAGCGTGTTGGGACCACCACTTAACTATGGCTACACCTTC
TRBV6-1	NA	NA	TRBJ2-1	CASSDAGNEQFF	TGTGCCAGCAGTGATGCGGGTAATGAGCAGTTCTTC
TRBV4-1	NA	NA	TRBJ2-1	CASSQERGSPEQFF	TGCGCCAGCAGCCAAGAACGAGGGAGCCCCGAGCAGTTCTTC